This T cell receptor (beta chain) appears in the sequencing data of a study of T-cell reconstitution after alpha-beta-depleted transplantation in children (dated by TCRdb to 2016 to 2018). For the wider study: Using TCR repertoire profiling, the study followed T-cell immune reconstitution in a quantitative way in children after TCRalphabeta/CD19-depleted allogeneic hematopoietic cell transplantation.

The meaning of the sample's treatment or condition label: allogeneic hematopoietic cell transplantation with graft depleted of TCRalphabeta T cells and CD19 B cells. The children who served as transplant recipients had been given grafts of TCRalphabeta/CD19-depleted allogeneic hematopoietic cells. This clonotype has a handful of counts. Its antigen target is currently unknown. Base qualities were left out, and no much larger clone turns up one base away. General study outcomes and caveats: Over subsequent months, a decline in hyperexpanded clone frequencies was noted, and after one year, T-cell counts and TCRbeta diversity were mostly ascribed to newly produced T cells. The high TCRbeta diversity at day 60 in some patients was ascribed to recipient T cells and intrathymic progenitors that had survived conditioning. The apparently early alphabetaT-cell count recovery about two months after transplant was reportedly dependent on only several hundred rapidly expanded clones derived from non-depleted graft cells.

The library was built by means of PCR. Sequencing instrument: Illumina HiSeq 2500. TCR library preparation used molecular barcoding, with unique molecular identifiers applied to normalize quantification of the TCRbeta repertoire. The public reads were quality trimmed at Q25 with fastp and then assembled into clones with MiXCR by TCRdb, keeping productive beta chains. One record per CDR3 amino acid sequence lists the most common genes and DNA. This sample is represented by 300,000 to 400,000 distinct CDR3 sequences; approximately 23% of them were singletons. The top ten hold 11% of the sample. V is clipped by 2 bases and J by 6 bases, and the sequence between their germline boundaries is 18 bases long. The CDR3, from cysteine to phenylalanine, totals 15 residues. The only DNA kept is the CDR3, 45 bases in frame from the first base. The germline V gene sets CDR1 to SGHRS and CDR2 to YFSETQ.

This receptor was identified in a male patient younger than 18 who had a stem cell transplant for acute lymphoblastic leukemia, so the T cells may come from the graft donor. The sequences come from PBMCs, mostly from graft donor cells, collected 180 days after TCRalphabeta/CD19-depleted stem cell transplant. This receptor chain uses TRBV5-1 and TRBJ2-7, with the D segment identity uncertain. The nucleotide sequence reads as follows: TGCGCCAGCAGCTTAGGAGATCTAGTCCCGGGCGAGCAGTACTTC. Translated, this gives CASSLGDLVPGEQYF.